This TCR beta chain was recovered during a study of T-cell memory formation after mild COVID-19. The wider study: There were largely donor-specific TCR clusters. General study results and limits: Pre-infection memory contained some responding clones, which suggested that cross-reactive memory had joined. Most CD4+ clones that shrank were in CM and EM, while CD8+ ones turned up in EMRA.

V shed 5 bases, J shed 7 bases, and the junction held 7 bases outside the gene matches. CDR3 size: 13 residues. CDR1 GTSNPN and CDR2 SVGIG come from the germline V gene (reference sequence). Concerning this clonotype itself: Its antigen is unknown.

TCR alpha and TCR beta cDNA libraries carrying sample barcodes and UMIs came from 5'RACE with constant-segment primers. MiXCR, run by TCRdb on the 5' RACE reads, gives a single entry per CDR3 protein. The table records a few hundred thousand distinct CDR3 sequences, 19% of them present only once. Material: PBMCs or a T cell subset sorted from them (not recorded which). The rearrangement joins TRBV30 to TRBJ2-2, with 7 bases lining up with TRBD1. This receptor was obtained from a man aged 18 to 30 who had mild COVID-19 (a few samples of this study predate the infection). Cell type and time point are not known. CDR3: CAWGLGGYGELFF. As DNA, the CDR3 is TGTGCCTGGGGGCTAGGGGGCTACGGGGAGCTGTTTTTT.